These 18 T cell receptor delta chains were sequenced from one sample in a study of delta chains in infants with herpesvirus infections. PBMC RNA was reverse transcribed using gamma-chain- and delta-chain-specific primers. With CATT, TCRdb re-called clones from the RT-PCR reads. The sample includes about 570 delta-chain clones, roughly three fifths of them seen just once. The material was peripheral blood, obtained at time point 5 of longitudinal follow-up. The source of these receptors is a human donor who was a Ugandan infant, either HIV-exposed or HIV-unexposed (not recorded which).

As concerns this clone: This is likely an artifact of a read error, given a far larger clone one base away. Different DNA sequences within this sample yield the same CDR3. V gene TRAV23/DV6 combines with J gene TRDJ3, with 7 bases that match TRDD3. Germline V gene data show CDR1 as NTAFDY and CDR2 as IRPDVSE (reference sequence). The CDR3 runs to 23 residues. The CDR3 is CAASKEPTGELDESPWDTRQMFF. The CDR3 coding sequence is TGTGCAGCAAGCAAGGAACCTACTGGGGAACTGGATGAGTCCCCCTGGGACACCCGACAGATGTTCTTC.

Comments on this clone: A read error is likely here: a far larger clone is one base away. The identical CDR3 is also encoded by other nucleotide sequences in the sample. The J gene is TRDJ3, the V gene TRDV2; TRDD3 matches at 9 bases. Germline CDR1 reads GEAIGNYY; CDR2 reads EKD. CDR3 length equals 19 residues. The CDR3, as DNA: TGTGCCTGTGACACCGGGGGATACCACAGCTCCTGGGACACCAGACAGATGTTTTTC. Its translation is CACDTGGYHSSWDTRQMFF.

For this clone: This may be a read error: a much more frequent sequence differs by one nucleotide. The V call is TRDV2, the J call TRDJ1; perhaps TRDD3 as D (5 bases). The length of the CDR3 is 13 residues. The V gene's germline CDR1 is GEAIGNYY and CDR2 EKD. The DNA of the CDR3 is TGTGCCTGTGACACCGGCCCTGGGAGTAAACGCATCTTT. Its protein is CACDTGPGSKRIF.

This clone is judged hyperexpanded. Distinct nucleotide sequences in the sample also encode this CDR3. V gene TRDV2 combines with J gene TRDJ1; 7 positions match TRDD3. Germline CDR1 GEAIGNYY, CDR2 EKD. The CDR3 has 15 residues. V lost 3 bases and J lost 0; bases outside the gene matches: 6. The CDR3 protein is CACDPVGDHTDKLIF. For the CDR3, the DNA is TGTGCCTGTGACCCCGTGGGGGACCACACCGATAAACTCATCTTT.

This clone has more than one count but fewer than ten. This likely traces to a read error, being one base from a far larger clone. For the CDR3, the DNA is TGTGCTCTTGGGGAACTTTATGAGGATAAACTCATCTTT. Its protein is CALGELYEDKLIF. The chain joins TRDV1 to TRDJ1; D call uncertain. Deletions cut 0 bases from V and 5 bases from J, with 7 bases between. CDR3 length equals 13 residues. Looked up from germline, CDR1 is TSWWSYY and CDR2 is QGS.

Remarks on this clone: A far bigger clonotype differs at one base, so this is likely a read error. This rearrangement joins TRDV2 to TRDJ3; D perhaps matches TRDD3 (5 bases). There are 19 residues in the CDR3. Trimming removed 0 bases from V and 1 base from J, with 15 bases in between. The germline V gene encodes CDR1 GEAIGNYY and CDR2 EKD. The CDR3 here is CACDTVLEKGSWDTRQMFF. CDR3 sequence (DNA): TGTGCCTGTGACACCGTACTGGAGAAGGGGTCCTGGGACACCCGACAGATGTTTTTC.

As concerns this clone: One base separates it from a far larger clone, so it is likely a read error. This chain's CDR3 is CAFPFLLGDTGADKLIF. CDR3 nucleotides: TGTGCCTTCCCGTTCCTACTGGGGGATACGGGCGCCGATAAACTCATCTTT. The genes are TRDV3 and TRDJ1; TRDD3 aligns across 13 bases. This CDR3 has 17 amino acids. Per germline, CDR1 TVYSNPD and CDR2 GDNSRS (reference sequence). With V trimmed by 3 bases and J by 3 bases, 13 bases remained unmatched.

To note about this clone: This probably arose from a read error, given a far larger clone one base away. V and J are TRDV1 and TRDJ1; the match to TRDD3 covers 9 bases. There are 19 residues in the CDR3. V was clipped by 4 bases and J by 7 bases; unmatched bases: 22. Germline CDR1 TSWWSYY, CDR2 QGS. The CDR3 loop reads CALGVLYLRDWGRVGKLIF. The CDR3 DNA reads as TGTGCTCTTGGGGTTCTCTACCTAAGGGACTGGGGGAGGGTTGGTAAACTCATCTTT.

As for this clone: This likely traces to a read error, being one base from a far larger clone. The chain couples TRDV2 to TRDJ3; 7 bases fit TRDD3. The CDR3 covers 20 residues. Germline CDR1 and CDR2: GEAIGNYY and EKD. The CDR3 bases are TGTGCCTGTGACACCGGTTTTACTGGGGTCTTATCCTGGGACGCCCGACAGATGTTTTTC. Encoded protein: CACDTGFTGVLSWDARQMFF.

This clone appeared a few times. It differs at one base from a far larger clone, so likely a read error. This sample includes further DNA sequences coding for the same CDR3. This sequence joins TRDV1 and TRDJ1, with TRDD3 identical over 7 bases. The CDR3 loop spans 17 amino acids. Germline CDR1 reads TSWWSYY; CDR2 reads QGS. CDR3 sequence (DNA): TGTGCACTCGGAACCCTCGGGACCTGGGGGTCCGTCGATAAACTCATCTTT. Its translation: CALGTLGTWGSVDKLIF.

Within the sample, this clone is hyperexpanded. This chain connects TRDV1 to TRDJ1; D gene uncertain. The CDR3 loop spans 19 amino acids. V lost 0 bases and J 0 bases, leaving 20 bases between the germline ends. Germline V lookup: CDR1 TSWWSYY, CDR2 QGS. The CDR3 loop reads CALGELVEFPAHYTDKLIF. The CDR3 DNA reads TGTGCTCTTGGGGAACTGGTGGAGTTCCCCGCCCACTACACCGATAAACTCATCTTT.

This clone showed up just a few times. A much larger clone lies one base from this, so it may be a read error. Additional DNA sequences in this sample encode the identical CDR3. This chain connects TRDV2 to TRDJ1; 8 bases agree with TRDD3. The CDR3 is 17 amino acids. V shed 3 bases and J 6 bases; nucleotides not matched to a gene: 17. CDR1 is GEAIGNYY, CDR2 EKD, per germline. The CDR3 spells CACDLTLKLLGVHKLIF. The CDR3 coding sequence is TGTGCCTGTGACCTCACCTTAAAATTACTGGGGGTGCATAAACTCATCTTT.

As for this clone: It differs at one base from a far larger clone, so likely a read error. This chain links TRDV2 with TRDJ3, with 11 positions matching TRDD3. From germline, CDR1 is GEAIGNYY and CDR2 EKD. The CDR3 consists of 17 residues. V trimming: 9 bases; J trimming: 2 bases; junction bases outside the gene matches: 8. The CDR3 DNA sequence: TGTGCCAGTGTCGTACTGGGGGATACCTGGGACACCCGACAGATGTTTTTC. This sequence encodes CASVVLGDTWDTRQMFF.

With respect to this clone: This likely stems from a read error, as it lies one base from a far larger clone. The chain has TRDV1 and TRDJ1, with unresolved D. CDR3 size: 10 residues. From germline, CDR1 is TSWWSYY and CDR2 QGS. As DNA, the CDR3 is TGTGCTCTTGCCAGCGATAACCTCATCTTT. Amino acids: CALASDNLIF.

Turning to this clone: A read error is the likely source, as a far larger clone sits one nucleotide away. CDR3 protein: CALGEKEPAYPLLGVLLTAQLFF. CDR3 coding DNA: TGTGCTCTTGGGGAAAAGGAGCCTGCCTACCCCTTACTGGGGGTCTTATTGACAGCACAACTCTTCTTT. This chain connects TRDV1 to TRDJ2; TRDD3 matches at 8 bases. V shed 2 bases and J 2 bases; nucleotides not matched to a gene: 25. The length of the CDR3 is 23 residues. Germline CDR1 is TSWWSYY and CDR2 is QGS.

On this clone itself: A far larger clone is only one base removed, so a read error is likely. The rearrangement links TRDV1 to TRDJ2, with D perhaps matching TRDD2 (9 bases). Germline loops: CDR1 TSWWSYY, CDR2 QGS. Between the trimmed V and J ends, which lost 2 bases and 3 bases, there was a span of 34 bases. This CDR3 region has 23 residues. In DNA form, the CDR3 reads TGTGCTCTTGGGGAAAAGGAGCCTTCCTACCCCTTACTGGGGGTCTTAATGACAGCACAACTCTTCTTT. Its translation: CALGEKEPSYPLLGVLMTAQLFF.

In the case of this clone: A far larger clone is one nucleotide away, so this likely arose from a read error. J is TRDJ3 and V is TRDV2, with 8 bases matching TRDD3. Germline CDR1 and CDR2: GEAIGNYY and EKD. This CDR3 region has 19 residues. CDR3 nucleotides: TGTGCCTGTGACACCGTACTGGGGGCCGCCTCCTGGGACACCCGACGGATGTTTTTC. This encodes CACDTVLGAASWDTRRMFF.

This chain joins TRDV1 and TRDJ1, with D tentatively TRDD2 (6 bases). The CDR3 totals 21 residues. Germline-derived CDR1 and CDR2 are TSWWSYY and QGS. Trimming pared 0 bases from V and 1 base from J, leaving 27 bases between. The DNA for the CDR3 is TGTGCTCTTGGGGAACTAAAAGTAGGCCTTCCCCCGAGGCGGTGCACCGATAAACTCATCTTT. Translating it yields CALGELKVGLPPRRCTDKLIF.